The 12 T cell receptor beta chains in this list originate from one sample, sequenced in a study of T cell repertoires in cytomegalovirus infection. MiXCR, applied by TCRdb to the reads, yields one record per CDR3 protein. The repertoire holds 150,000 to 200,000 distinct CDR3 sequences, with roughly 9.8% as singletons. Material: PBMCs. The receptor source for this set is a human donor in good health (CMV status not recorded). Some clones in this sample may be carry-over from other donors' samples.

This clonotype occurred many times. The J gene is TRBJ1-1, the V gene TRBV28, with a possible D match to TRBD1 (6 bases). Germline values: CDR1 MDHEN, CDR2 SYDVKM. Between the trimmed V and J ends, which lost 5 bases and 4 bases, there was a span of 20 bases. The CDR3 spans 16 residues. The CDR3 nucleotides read TGTGCCAGCAGTCCCCCGCGGGGGAAAGGGGGCACTGAAGCTTTCTTT. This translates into CASSPPRGKGGTEAFF.

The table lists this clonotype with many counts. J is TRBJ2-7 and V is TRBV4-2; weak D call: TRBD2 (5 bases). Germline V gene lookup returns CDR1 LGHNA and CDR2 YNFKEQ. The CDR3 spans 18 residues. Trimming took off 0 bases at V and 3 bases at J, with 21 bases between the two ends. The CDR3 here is CASSQDVVPAGVFYEQYF. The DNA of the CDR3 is TGTGCCAGCAGCCAAGATGTGGTCCCCGCGGGTGTATTCTACGAGCAGTACTTC.

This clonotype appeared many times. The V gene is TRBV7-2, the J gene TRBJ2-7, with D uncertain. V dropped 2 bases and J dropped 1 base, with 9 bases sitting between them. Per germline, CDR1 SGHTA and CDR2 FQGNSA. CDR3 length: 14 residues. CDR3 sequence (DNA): TGTGCCAGCAGCTTAAAGGGCGGTTCCTACGAGCAGTACTTC. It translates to CASSLKGGSYEQYF.

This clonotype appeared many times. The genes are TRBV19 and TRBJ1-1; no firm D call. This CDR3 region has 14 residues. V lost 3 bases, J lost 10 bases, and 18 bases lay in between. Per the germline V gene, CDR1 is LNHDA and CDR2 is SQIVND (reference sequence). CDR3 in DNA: TGTGCCAGTAGTATCGATTTTGGACCCGGAGGAGCTTTCTTT. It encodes CASSIDFGPGGAFF.

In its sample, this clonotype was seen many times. CDR3: CASSLQGMATEAFF. CDR3 DNA sequence: TGTGCCAGCAGCTTACAGGGGATGGCCACTGAAGCTTTCTTT. The gene calls are TRBV7-2 and TRBJ1-1, with TRBD1 as a possible D gene (6 bases). Trimming pared 2 bases from V and 4 bases from J, leaving 11 bases between. The CDR3 has 14 residues. CDR1 is SGHTA, CDR2 FQGNSA, per germline.

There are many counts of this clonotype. The DNA of the CDR3 is TGTGCCAGCAGTTACTTTGCGGACAGAGGGAATCAGCCCCAGCATTTT. Protein sequence: CASSYFADRGNQPQHF. The chain recombines TRBV6-2 or TRBV6-3 with TRBJ1-5, with D possibly matching TRBD1 (6 bases). The CDR3 contains 16 residues. Germline assignment: CDR1 MNHEY and CDR2 SVGEGT. Trimming took 1 base from V and 4 from J, leaving 14 bases between them.

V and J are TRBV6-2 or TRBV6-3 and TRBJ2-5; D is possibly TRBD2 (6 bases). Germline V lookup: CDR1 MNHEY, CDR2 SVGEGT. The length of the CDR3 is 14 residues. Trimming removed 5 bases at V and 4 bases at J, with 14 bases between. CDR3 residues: CASSNPGLGETQYF. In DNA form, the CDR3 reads TGTGCCAGCAGTAACCCGGGACTTGGAGAGACCCAGTACTTC.

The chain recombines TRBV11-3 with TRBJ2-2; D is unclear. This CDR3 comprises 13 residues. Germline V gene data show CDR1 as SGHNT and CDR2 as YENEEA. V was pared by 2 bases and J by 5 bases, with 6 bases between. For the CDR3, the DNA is TGTGCCAGCAGCTTAACGATGACCGGGGAGCTGTTTTTT. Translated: CASSLTMTGELFF.

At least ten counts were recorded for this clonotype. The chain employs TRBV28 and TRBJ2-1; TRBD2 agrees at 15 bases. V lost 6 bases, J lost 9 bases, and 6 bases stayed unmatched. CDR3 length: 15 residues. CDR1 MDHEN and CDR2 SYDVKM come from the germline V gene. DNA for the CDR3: TGTGCCAGCAGGGGAGGGGGACTAGCGGGAGGTGAGCAGTTCTTC. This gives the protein CASRGGGLAGGEQFF.

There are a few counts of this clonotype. CDR3 sequence: CATSGTHSPLHF. The CDR3 bases are TGTGCCACCTCAGGGACGCATTCACCCCTCCACTTT. The chain couples TRBV19 to TRBJ1-6; possibly TRBD1 for D (5 bases). Germline values: CDR1 LNHDA, CDR2 SQIVND (reference sequence). V was shortened by 10 bases and J by 8 bases, with 12 bases between the two germline ends. There are 12 residues in the CDR3. The full variable domain, with the rest looked up from reference TRBV19 and TRBJ1-6, is DGGITQSPKYLFRKEGQNVTLSCEQNLNHDAMYWYRQDPGQGLRLIYYSQIVNDFQKGDIAEGYSVSREKKESFPLTVTSAQKNPTAFYLCATSGTHSPLHFGNGTRLTVT.

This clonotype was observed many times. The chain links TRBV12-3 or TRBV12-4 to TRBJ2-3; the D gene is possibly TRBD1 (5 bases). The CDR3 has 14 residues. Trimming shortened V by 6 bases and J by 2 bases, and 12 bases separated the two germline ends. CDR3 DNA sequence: TGTGCCAGCAGCTGGGGCCGCGACACAGATACGCAGTATTTT. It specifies CASSWGRDTDTQYF.

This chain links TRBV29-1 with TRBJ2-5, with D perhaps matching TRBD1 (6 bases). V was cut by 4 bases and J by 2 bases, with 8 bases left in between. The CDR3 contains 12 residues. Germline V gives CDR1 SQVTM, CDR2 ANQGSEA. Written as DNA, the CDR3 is TGCAGCGTTGTTCAGGGGCAAGAGACCCAGTACTTC. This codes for CSVVQGQETQYF.